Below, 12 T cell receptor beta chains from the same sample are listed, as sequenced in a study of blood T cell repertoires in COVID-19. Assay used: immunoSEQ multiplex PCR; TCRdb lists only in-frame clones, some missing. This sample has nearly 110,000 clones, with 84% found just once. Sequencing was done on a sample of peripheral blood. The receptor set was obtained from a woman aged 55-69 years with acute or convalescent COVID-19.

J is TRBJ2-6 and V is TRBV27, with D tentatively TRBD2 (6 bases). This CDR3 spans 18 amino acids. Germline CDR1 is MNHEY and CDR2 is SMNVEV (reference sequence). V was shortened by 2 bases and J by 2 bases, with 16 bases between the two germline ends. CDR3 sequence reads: CASSLLQGGVAGANVLTF. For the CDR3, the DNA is TGTGCCAGCAGTTTACTCCAGGGCGGGGTTGCTGGGGCCAACGTCCTGACTTTC.

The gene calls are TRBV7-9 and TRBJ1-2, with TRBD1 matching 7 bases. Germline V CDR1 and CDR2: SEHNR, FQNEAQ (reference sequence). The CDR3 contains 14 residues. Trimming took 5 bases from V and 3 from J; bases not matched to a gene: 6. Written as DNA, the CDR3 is TGTGCCAGCAGCCCAGGACAGGTTTACTATGGCTACACCTTC. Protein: CASSPGQVYYGYTF.

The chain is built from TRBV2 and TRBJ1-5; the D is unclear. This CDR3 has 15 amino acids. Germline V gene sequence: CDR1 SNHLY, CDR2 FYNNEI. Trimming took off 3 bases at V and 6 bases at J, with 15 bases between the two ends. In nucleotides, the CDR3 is TGTGCCAGCAGTGATCTTCTATTCGGGGTTCAGCCCCAGCATTTT. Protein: CASSDLLFGVQPQHF.

This CDR3 is CASRAGTGWADTQYF. The CDR3 DNA sequence: TGTGCCAGCAGGGCCGGGACAGGGTGGGCAGATACGCAGTATTTT. The chain combines TRBV27 with TRBJ2-3; the match to TRBD1 covers 9 bases. CDR3 length: 15 residues. V lost 6 bases, J lost 4 bases, and 8 bases stayed unmatched. Germline V gene lookup returns CDR1 MNHEY and CDR2 SMNVEV (reference sequence).

The CDR3 region is CASSDTGTGVDTQYF. The CDR3 DNA follows: TGCGCCAGCAGCGATACCGGGACAGGAGTGGATACGCAGTATTTT. The rearrangement joins TRBV5-1 to TRBJ2-3; 8 bases align to TRBD1. Germline V CDR1 and CDR2: SGHRS, YFSETQ. V trimming: 4 bases; J trimming: 6 bases; junction bases outside the gene matches: 10. The length of the CDR3 is 15 residues. The full variable domain, completed using reference TRBV5-1 and TRBJ2-3, is KAGVTQTPRYLIKTRGQQVTLSCSPISGHRSVSWYQQTPGQGLQFLFEYFSETQRNKGNFPGRFSGRQFSNSRSEMNVSTLELGDSALYLCASSDTGTGVDTQYFGPGTRLTVL.

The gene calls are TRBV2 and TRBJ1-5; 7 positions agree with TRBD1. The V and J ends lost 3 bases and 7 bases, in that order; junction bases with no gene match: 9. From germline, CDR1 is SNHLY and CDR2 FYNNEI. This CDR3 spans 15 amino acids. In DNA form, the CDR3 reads TGTGCCAGCAGTGATAGACAGGGTCTACGGCAGCCCCAGCATTTT. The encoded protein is CASSDRQGLRQPQHF.

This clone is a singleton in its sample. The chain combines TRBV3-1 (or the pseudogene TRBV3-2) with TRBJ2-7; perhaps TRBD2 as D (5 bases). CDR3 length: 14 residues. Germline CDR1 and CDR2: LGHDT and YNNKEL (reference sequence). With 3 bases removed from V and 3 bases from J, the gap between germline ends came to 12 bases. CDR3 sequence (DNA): TGTGCCAGCAGCCAGTTAGCCGCGGGCTACGAGCAGTACTTC. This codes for CASSQLAAGYEQYF.

CDR3: CASSPRTGRNEQFF. CDR3 nucleotides: TGTGCCAGCAGCCCAAGGACAGGGAGGAATGAGCAGTTCTTC. J is TRBJ2-1 and V is TRBV21-1; TRBD1 is the table's D call and was not checked against the DNA. TRBV21-1 counts as a pseudogene. The CDR3 contains 14 residues.

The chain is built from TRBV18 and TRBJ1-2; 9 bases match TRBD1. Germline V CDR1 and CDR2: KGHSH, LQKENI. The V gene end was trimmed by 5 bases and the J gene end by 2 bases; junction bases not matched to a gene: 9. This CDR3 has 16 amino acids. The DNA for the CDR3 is TGTGCCAGCTCATCACAGACCGGGACAGGGAACTATGGCTACACCTTC. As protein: CASSSQTGTGNYGYTF.

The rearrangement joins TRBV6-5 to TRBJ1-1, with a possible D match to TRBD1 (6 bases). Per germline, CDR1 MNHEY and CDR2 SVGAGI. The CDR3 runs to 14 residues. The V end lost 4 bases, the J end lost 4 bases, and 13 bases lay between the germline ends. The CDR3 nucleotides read TGTGCCAGCAGTTGGGCAGGGGACGGCACTGAAGCTTTCTTT. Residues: CASSWAGDGTEAFF.

CDR3 protein: CASSPQRSSYEQYF. CDR3 in DNA: TGTGCCAGCAGCCCCCAGAGGAGCTCCTACGAGCAGTACTTC. The chain uses TRBV3-1 (or the pseudogene TRBV3-2) and TRBJ2-7; no firm D call. Between the trimmed V and J ends, which lost 4 bases and 0 bases, there was a span of 10 bases. Germline-derived CDR1 and CDR2 are LGHDT and YNNKEL (reference sequence). The CDR3 sequence is 14 residues long.

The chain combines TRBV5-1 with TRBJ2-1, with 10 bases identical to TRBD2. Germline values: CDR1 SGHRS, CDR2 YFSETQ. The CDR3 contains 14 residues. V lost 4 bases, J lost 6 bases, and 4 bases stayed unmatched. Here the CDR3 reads CASSGGLATNEQFF. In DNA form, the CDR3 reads TGCGCCAGCAGCGGGGGACTAGCGACCAATGAGCAGTTCTTC.